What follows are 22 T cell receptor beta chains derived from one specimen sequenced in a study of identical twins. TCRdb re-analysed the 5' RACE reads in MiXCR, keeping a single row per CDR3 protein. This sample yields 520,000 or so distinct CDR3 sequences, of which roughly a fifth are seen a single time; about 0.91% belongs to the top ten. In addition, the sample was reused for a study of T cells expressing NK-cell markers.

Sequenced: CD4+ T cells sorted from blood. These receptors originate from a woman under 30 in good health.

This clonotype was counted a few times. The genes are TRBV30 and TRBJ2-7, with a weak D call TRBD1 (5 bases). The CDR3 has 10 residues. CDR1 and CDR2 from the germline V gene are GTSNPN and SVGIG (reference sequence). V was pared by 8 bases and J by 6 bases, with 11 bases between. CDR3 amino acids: CAQGRGEQYF. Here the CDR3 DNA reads TGTGCCCAAGGAAGGGGCGAGCAGTACTTC. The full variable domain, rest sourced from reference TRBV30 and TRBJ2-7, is SQTIHQWPATLVQPVGSPLSLECTVEGTSNPNLYWYRQAAGRGLQLLFYSVGIGQISSEVPQNLSASRPQDRQFILSSKKLLLSDSGFYLCAQGRGEQYFGPGTRLTVT.

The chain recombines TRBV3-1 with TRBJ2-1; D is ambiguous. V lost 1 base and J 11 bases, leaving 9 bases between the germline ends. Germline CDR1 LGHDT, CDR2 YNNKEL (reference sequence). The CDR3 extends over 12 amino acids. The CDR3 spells CASSQARSQQFF. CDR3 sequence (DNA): TGTGCCAGCAGCCAAGCCCGTTCGCAGCAGTTCTTC.

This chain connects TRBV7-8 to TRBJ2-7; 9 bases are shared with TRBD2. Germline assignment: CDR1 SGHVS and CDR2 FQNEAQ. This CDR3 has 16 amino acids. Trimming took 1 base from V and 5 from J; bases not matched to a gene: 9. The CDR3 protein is CASSLVWREGGHEQYF. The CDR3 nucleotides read TGTGCCAGCAGCTTAGTCTGGCGGGAGGGAGGCCACGAGCAGTACTTC.

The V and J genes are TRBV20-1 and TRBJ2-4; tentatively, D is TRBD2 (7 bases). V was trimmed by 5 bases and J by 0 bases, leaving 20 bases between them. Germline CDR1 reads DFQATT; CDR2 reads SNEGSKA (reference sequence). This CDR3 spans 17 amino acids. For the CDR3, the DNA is TGCAGTGCTGGTGACACAGGGCGGGAGTTAGCCAAAAACATTCAGTACTTC. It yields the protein CSAGDTGRELAKNIQYF.

The CDR3 reads CAIRAPHEQFF. Here the CDR3 DNA reads TGTGCCATCCGAGCACCCCATGAGCAGTTCTTC. This chain uses TRBV10-3 with TRBJ2-1; D is unclear. The CDR3 is 11 residues long. Trimming removed 8 bases from V and 8 bases from J, with 10 bases in between. The V gene's germline CDR1 is ENHRY and CDR2 SYGVKD.

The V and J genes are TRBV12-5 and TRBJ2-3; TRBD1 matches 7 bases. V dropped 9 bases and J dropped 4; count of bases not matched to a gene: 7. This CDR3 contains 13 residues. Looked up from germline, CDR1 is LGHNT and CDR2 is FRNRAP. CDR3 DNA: TGTGCTAGCATTGACCAGGGGGCAGATACGCAGTATTTT. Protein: CASIDQGADTQYF. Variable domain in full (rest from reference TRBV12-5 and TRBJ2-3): DARVTQTPRHKVTEMGQEVTMRCQPILGHNTVFWYRQTMMQGLELLAYFRNRAPLDDSGMPKDRFSAEMPDATLATLKIQPSEPRDSAVYFCASIDQGADTQYFGPGTRLTVL.

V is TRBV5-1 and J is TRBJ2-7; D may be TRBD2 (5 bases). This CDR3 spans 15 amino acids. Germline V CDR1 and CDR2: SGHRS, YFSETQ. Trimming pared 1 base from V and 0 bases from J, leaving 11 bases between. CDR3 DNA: TGCGCCAGCAGCTTGTCAGCGGCTAGCTCCTACGAGCAGTACTTC. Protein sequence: CASSLSAASSYEQYF.

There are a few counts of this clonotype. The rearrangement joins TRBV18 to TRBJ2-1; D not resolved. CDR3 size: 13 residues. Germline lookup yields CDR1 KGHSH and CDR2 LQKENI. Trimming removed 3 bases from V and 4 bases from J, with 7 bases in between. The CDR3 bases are TGTGCCAGCTCACCCCGGCTGTACAATGAGCAGTTCTTC. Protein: CASSPRLYNEQFF.

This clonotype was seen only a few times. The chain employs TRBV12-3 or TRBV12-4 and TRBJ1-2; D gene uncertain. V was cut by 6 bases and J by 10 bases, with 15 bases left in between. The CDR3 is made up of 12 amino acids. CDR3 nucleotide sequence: TGTGCCAGCAGCTGGTCAAATGGGCACTACACCTTC. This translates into CASSWSNGHYTF.

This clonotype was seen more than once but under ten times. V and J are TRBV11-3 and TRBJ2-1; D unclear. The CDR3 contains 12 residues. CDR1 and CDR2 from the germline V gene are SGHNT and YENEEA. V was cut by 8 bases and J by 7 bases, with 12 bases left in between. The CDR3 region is CASGSRSNEQFF. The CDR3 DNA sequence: TGTGCCAGCGGGTCCCGGAGTAATGAGCAGTTCTTC.

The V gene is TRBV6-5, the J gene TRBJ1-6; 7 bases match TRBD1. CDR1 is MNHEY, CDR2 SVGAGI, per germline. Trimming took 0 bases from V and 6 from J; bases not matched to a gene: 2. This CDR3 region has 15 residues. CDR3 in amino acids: CASSYSTGTNSPLHF. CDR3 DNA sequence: TGTGCCAGCAGTTACTCGACAGGGACTAATTCACCCCTCCACTTT.

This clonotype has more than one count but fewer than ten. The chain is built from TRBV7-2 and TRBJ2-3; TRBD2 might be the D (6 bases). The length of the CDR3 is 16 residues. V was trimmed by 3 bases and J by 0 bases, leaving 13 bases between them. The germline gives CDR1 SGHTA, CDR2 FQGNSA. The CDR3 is CASSFVGGVSTDTQYF. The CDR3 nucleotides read TGTGCCAGCAGCTTTGTGGGGGGTGTCAGCACAGATACGCAGTATTTT.

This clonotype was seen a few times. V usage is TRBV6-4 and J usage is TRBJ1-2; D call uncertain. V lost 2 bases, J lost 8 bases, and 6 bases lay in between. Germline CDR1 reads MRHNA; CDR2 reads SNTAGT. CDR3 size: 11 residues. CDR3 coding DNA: TGTGCCAGCAGTGACGGCTTCGGCTACACCTTC. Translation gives CASSDGFGYTF.

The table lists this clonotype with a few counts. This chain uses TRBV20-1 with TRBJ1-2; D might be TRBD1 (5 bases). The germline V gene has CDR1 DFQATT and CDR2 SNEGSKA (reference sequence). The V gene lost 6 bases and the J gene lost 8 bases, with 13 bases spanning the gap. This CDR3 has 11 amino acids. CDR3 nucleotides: TGCAGTGCCAGCAGGGTTGGCGGCTACACCTTC. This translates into CSASRVGGYTF.

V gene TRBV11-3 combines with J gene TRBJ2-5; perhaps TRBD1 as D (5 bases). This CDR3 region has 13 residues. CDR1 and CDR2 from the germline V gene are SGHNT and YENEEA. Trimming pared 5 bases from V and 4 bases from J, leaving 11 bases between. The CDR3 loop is CASSPQGPETQYF. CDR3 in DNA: TGTGCCAGCAGCCCCCAGGGTCCAGAGACCCAGTACTTC.

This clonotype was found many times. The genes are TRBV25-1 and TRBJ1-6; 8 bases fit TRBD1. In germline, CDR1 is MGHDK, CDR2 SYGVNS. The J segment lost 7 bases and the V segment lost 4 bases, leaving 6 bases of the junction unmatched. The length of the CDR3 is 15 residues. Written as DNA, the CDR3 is TGTGCCAGCAGTGTCCGGGACAGGAGAAATTCACCCCTCCACTTT. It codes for CASSVRDRRNSPLHF. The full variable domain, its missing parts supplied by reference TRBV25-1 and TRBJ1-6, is EADIYQTPRYLVIGTGKKITLECSQTMGHDKMYWYQQDPGMELHLIHYSYGVNSTEKGDLSSESTVSRIRTEHFPLTLESARPSHTSQYLCASSVRDRRNSPLHFGNGTRLTVT.

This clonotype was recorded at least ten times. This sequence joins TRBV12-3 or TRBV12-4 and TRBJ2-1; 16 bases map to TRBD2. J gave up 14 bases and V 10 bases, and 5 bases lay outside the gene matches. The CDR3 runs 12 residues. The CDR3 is CATGTSGGAKFF. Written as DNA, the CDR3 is TGTGCCACCGGGACTAGCGGGGGGGCTAAGTTCTTC.

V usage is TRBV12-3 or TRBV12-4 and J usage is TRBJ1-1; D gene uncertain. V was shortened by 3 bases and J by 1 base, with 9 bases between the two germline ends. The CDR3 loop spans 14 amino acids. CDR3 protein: CASSLSQPNTEAFF. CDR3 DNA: TGTGCCAGCAGTTTGAGTCAGCCGAACACTGAAGCTTTCTTT.

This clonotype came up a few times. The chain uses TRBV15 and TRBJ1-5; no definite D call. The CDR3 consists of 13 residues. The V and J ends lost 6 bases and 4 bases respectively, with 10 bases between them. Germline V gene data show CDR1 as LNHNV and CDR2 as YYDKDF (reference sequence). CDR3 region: CATSIDRNQPQHF. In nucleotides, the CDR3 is TGTGCCACCAGTATCGACCGTAATCAGCCCCAGCATTTT.

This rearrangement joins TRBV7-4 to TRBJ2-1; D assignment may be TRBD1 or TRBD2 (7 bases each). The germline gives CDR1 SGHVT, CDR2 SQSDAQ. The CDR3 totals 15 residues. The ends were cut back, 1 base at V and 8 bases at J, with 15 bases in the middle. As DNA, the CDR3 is TGTGCCAGCAGCTTAGGGGGGGGTCAGGGGGATGAGCAGTTCTTC. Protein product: CASSLGGGQGDEQFF.

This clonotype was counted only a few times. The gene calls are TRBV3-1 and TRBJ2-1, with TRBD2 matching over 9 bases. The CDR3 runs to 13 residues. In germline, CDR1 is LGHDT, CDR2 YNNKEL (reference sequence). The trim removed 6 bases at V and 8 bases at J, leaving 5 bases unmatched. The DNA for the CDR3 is TGTGCCAGCAGAGTTGCGGGGGGGTATGAGCAGTTCTTC. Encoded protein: CASRVAGGYEQFF.

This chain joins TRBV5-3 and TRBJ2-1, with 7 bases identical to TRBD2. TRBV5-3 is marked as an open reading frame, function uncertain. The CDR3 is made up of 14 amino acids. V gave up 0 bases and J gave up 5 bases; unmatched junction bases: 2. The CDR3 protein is CARSLGLANNEQFF. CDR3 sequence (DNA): TGTGCCAGAAGCTTGGGACTAGCAAACAATGAGCAGTTCTTC.